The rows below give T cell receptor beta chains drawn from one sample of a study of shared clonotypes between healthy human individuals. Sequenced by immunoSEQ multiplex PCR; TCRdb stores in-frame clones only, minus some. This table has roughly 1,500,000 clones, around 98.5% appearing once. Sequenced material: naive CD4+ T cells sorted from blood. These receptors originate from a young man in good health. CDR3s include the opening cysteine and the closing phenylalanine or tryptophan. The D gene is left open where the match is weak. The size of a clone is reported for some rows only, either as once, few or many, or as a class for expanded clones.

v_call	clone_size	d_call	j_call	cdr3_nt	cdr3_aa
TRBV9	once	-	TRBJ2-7	TGTGCCATAGCCTGCTCCTACGAGCAGTACTTC	CAIACSYEQYF
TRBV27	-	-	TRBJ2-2	TGTGCCAGCAGCCTAAAGAACACCGGGGAGCTGTTTTTT	CASSLKNTGELFF
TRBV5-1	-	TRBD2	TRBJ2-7	TGCGCCAGCAGCCTTAGACTAGCGGGAGGGCCCGACCTATCCTACGAGCAGTACTTC	CASSLRLAGGPDLSYEQYF
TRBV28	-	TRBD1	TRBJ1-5	TGTGCCAGCAGGGGACAGGGCGTTTATCAGCCCCAGCATTTT	CASRGQGVYQPQHF
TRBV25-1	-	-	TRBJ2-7	TGTGCCAGCAGTCGCGGACAGAACTACGAGCAGTACTTC	CASSRGQNYEQYF
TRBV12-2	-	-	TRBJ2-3	TGTGCAAGTCGCTTAGACCGGGACAGGGTAACAGATACGCAGTATTTT	CASRLDRDRVTDTQYF
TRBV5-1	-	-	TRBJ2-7	TGCGCCAGCAGCTTGGGACTCACCTACGAGCAGTACTTC	CASSLGLTYEQYF
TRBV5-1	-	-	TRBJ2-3	TGCGCCAGCAGCTTGCTAGGCCAGAGCACAGATACGCAGTATTTT	CASSLLGQSTDTQYF
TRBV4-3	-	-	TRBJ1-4	TGCGCCAGCAGCCAAGAGTGGGATGCGAATGAAAAACTGTTTTTT	CASSQEWDANEKLFF
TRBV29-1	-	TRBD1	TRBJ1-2	TGCAGCGTAGCAACCGGGACAGGGGCTGTCTATGGCTACACCTTC	CSVATGTGAVYGYTF
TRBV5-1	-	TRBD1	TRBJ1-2	TGCGCCAGCAGCCCGACAGGGGGCTTTGGCTACACCTTC	CASSPTGGFGYTF
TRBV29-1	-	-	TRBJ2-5	TGCAGCGTGACTAGTAGGTACCAAGAGACCCAGTACTTC	CSVTSRYQETQYF
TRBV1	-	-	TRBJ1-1	TGCACCGACCTCGGGACAGGGGGCGTGTGGAACACTGAAGCTTTCTTT	CTDLGTGGVWNTEAFF
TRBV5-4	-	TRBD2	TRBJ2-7	TGTGCCAGCAGCTTAGGAGGTAGCGGGAGGGCCAACGAGCAGTACTTC	CASSLGGSGRANEQYF
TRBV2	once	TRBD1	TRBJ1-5	TGTGCCACTCAGAGGGGGCCGGATTATCAGCCCCAGCATTTT	CATQRGPDYQPQHF
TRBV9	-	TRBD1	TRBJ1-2	TGTGCCAGCAGCGTGGCACCGGGACAGGCTAACTATGGCTACACCTTC	CASSVAPGQANYGYTF
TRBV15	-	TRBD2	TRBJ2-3	TGTGCCACCAGCAGAGATCCCGTAGCGGGGATGGTGACGCAGTATTTT	CATSRDPVAGMVTQYF
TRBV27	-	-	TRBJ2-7	TGTGCCAGCAGGCGGACGGCCCCTCTCTACGAGCAGTACTTC	CASRRTAPLYEQYF